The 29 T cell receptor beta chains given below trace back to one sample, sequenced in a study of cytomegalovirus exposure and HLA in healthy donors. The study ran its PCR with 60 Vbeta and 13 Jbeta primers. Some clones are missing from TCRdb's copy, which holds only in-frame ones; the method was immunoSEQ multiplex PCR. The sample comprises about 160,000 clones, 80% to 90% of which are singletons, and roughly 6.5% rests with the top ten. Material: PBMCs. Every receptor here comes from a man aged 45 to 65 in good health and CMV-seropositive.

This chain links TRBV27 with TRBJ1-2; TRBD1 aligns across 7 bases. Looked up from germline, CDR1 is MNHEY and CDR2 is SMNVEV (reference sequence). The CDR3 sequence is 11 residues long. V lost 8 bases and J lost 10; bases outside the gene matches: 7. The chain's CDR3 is CASLSGTAYTF. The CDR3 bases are TGTGCCAGCCTGTCCGGGACAGCCTACACCTTC.

The CDR3 protein is CASSRFQGAVTEAFF. CDR3 in DNA: TGTGCCAGCAGCCGCTTTCAGGGGGCGGTTACTGAAGCTTTCTTT. The chain has TRBV14 and TRBJ1-1; TRBD1 agrees at 8 bases. Germline CDR1 reads SGHDN; CDR2 reads FVKESK. J lost 5 bases, V lost 4 bases, and 9 bases had no gene match. The CDR3 runs to 15 residues.

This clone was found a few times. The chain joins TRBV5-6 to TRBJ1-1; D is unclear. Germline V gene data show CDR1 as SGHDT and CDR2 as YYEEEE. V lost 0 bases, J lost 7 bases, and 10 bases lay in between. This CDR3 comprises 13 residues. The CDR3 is CASSLGRGIEAFF. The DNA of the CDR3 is TGTGCCAGCAGCTTGGGAAGAGGTATTGAAGCTTTCTTT.

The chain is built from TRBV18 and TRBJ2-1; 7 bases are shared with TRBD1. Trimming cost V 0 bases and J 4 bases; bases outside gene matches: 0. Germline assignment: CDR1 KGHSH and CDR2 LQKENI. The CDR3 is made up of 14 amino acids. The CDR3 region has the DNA TGTGCCAGCTCACCACCGGGACAGTACAATGAGCAGTTCTTC. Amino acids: CASSPPGQYNEQFF.

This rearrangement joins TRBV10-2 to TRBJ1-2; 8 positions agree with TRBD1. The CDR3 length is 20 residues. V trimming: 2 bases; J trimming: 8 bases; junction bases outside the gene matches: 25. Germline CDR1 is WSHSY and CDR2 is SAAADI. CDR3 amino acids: CASSEPSQWTGLSLSEGYTF. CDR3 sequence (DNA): TGCGCCAGCAGTGAGCCCTCCCAATGGACAGGGCTGAGTCTATCGGAAGGCTACACCTTC.

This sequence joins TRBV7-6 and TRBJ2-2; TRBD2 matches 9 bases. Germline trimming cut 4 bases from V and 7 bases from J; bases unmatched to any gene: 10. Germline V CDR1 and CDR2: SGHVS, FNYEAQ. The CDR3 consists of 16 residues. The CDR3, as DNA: TGTGCCAGCAGCTCATGGGCGGGGGGGCCTAACGGGGAGCTGTTTTTT. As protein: CASSSWAGGPNGELFF. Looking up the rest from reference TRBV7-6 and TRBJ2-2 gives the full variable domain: GAGVSQSPRYKVTKRGQDVALRCDPISGHVSLYWYRQALGQGPEFLTYFNYEAQQDKSGLPNDRFSAERPEGSISTLTIQRTEQRDSAMYRCASSSWAGGPNGELFFGEGSRLTVL.

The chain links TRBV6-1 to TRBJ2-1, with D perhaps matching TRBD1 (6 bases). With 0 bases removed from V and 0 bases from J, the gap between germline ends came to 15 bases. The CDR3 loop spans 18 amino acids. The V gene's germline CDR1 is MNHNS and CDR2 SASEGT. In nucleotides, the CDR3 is TGTGCCAGCAGTGAAGCGTCGACAGGCCCGAGCTCCTACAATGAGCAGTTCTTC. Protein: CASSEASTGPSSYNEQFF.

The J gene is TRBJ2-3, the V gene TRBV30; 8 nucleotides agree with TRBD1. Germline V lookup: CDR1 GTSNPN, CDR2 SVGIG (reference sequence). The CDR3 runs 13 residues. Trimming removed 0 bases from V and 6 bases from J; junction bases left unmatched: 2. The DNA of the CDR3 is TGTGCCTGGAGTGTACGACAGGGGGATACGCAGTATTTT. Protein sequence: CAWSVRQGDTQYF.

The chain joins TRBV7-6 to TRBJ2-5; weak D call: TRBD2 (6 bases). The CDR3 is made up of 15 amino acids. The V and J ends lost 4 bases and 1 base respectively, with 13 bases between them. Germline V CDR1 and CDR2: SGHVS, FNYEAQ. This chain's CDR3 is CASSYILAVQETQYF. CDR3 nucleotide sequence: TGTGCCAGCAGCTACATACTAGCAGTCCAAGAGACCCAGTACTTC.

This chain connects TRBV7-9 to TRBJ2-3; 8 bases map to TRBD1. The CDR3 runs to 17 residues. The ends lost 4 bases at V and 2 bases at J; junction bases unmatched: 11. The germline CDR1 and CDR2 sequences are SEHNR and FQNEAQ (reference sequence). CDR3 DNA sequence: TGTGCCAGCAGCTGGAACCCTCGGGACAGGTACACAGATACGCAGTATTTT. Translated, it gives CASSWNPRDRYTDTQYF.

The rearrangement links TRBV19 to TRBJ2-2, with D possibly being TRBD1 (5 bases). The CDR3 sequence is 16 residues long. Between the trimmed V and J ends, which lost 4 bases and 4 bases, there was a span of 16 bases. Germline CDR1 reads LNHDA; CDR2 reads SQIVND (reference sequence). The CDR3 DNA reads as TGTGCCAGTAGTAATCAACCCCGGACAAGCACCGGGGAGCTGTTTTTT. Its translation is CASSNQPRTSTGELFF.

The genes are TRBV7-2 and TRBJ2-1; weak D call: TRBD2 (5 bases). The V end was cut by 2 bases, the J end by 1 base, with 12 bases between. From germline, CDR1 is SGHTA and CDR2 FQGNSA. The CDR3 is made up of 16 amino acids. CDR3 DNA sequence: TGTGCCAGCAGCTTATTCCCTACTAGTTCCTACAATGAGCAGTTCTTC. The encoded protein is CASSLFPTSSYNEQFF.

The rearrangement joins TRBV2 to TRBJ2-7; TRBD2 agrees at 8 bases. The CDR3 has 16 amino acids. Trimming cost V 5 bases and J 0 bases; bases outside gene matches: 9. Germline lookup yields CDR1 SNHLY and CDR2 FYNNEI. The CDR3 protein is CASSPREGPSSYEQYV. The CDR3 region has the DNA TGTGCCAGCAGTCCCCGGGAGGGCCCAAGCTCCTACGAGCAGTACGTC.

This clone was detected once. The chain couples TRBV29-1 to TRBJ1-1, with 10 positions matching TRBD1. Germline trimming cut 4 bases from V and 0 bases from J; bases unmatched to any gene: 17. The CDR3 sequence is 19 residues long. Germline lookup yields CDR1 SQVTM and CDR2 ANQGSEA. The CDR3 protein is CSVATGGEFGEVMNTEAFF. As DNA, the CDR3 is TGCAGCGTTGCGACAGGGGGCGAATTCGGGGAAGTAATGAACACTGAAGCTTTCTTT.

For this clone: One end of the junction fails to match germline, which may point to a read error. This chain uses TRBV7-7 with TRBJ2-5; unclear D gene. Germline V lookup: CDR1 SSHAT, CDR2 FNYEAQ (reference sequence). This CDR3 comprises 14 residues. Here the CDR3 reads CASSLSEIRETQYF. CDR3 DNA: TGTGCTAGCAGCTTAAGCGAAATCCGGGAGACCCAGTACTTC.

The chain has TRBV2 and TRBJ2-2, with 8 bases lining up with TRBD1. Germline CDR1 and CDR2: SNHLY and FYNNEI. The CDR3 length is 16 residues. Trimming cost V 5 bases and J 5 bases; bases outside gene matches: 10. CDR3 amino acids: CASSLYRDRRTGELFF. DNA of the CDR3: TGTGCCAGCAGTCTCTACCGGGACAGGAGAACCGGGGAGCTGTTTTTT.

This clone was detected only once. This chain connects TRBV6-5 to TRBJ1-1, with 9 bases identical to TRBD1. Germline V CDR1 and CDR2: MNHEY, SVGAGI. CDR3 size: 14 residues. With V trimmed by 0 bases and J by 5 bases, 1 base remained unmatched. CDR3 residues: CASSYSTGGTEAFF. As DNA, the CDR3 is TGTGCCAGCAGTTACTCGACAGGGGGAACTGAAGCTTTCTTT.

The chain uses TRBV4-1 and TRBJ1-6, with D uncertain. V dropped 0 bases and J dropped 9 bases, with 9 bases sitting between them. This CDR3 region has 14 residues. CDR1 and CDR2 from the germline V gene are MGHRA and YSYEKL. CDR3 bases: TGCGCCAGCAGCCAAGATAATCAGATTTCACCCCTCCACTTT. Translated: CASSQDNQISPLHF.

CDR3 DNA sequence: TGTGCCTCCAGGGTTCCATTCACCTACGAGCAGTACTTC. Protein sequence: CASRVPFTYEQYF. The rearrangement joins TRBV6-1 to TRBJ2-7, with D perhaps matching TRBD1 (5 bases). Per germline, CDR1 MNHNS and CDR2 SASEGT. Trimming cost V 11 bases and J 2 bases, with 16 bases left between them. The CDR3 is made up of 13 amino acids.

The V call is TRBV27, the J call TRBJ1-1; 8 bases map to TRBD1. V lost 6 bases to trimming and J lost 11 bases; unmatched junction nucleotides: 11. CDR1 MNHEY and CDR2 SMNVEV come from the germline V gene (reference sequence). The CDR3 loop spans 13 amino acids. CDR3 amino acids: CASSRRQGRDAFF. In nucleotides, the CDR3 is TGTGCCAGCAGCCGGAGACAGGGGCGGGATGCTTTCTTT.

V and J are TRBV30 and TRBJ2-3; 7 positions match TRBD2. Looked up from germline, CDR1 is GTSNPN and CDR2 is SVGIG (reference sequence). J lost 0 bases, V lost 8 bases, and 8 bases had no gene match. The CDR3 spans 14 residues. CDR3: CALRVAGSTDTQYF. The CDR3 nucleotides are TGTGCCCTCCGGGTAGCGGGTAGCACAGATACGCAGTATTTT.

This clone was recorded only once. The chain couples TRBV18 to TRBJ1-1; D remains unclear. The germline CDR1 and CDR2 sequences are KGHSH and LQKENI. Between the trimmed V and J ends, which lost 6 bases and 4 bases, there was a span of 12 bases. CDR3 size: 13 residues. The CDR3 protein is CASSSDLATEAFF. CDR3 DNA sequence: TGTGCCAGCTCCTCCGACTTGGCCACTGAAGCTTTCTTT.

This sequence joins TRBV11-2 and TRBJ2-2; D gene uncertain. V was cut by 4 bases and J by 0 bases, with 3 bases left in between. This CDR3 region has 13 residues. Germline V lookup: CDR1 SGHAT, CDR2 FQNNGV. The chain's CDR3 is CASSYTNTGELFF. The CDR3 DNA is TGTGCCAGCAGCTACACGAACACCGGGGAGCTGTTTTTT.

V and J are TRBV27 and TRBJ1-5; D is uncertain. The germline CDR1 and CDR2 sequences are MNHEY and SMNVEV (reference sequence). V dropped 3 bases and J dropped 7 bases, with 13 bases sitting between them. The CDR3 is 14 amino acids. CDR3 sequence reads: CASSFYGVGQPQHF. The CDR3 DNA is TGTGCCAGCAGTTTTTACGGGGTCGGGCAGCCCCAGCATTTT.

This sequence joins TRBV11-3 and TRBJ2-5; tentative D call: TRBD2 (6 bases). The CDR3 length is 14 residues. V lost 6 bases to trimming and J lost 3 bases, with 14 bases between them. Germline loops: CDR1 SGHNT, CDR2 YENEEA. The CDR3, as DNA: TGTGCCAGCAGTAGTAGCGGCGGGGAAGAGACCCAGTACTTC. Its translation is CASSSSGGEETQYF. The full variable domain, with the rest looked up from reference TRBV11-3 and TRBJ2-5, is EAGVVQSPRYKIIEKKQPVAFWCNPISGHNTLYWYLQNLGQGPELLIRYENEEAVDDSQLPKDRFSAERLKGVDSTLKIQPAELGDSAVYLCASSSSGGEETQYFGPGTRLLVL.

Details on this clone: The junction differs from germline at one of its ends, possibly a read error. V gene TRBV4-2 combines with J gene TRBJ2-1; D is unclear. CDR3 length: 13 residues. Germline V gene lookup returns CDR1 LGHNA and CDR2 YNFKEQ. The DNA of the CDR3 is TGTGTCAGCAGCCAAGATTTACAATCTGAGCAGTTCTTC. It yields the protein CVSSQDLQSEQFF.

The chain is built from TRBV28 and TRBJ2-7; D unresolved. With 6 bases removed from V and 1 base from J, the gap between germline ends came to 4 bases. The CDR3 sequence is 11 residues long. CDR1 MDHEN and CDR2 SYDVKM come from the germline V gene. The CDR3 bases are TGTGCCAGCAGCCGGTCCTACGAGCAGTACTTC. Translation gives CASSRSYEQYF.

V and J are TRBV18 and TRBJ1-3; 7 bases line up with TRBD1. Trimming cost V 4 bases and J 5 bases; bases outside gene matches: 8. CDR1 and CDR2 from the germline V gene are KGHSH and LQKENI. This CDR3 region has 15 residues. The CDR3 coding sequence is TGTGCCAGCTCACTAGGGACAGACCAACGAAACACCATATATTTT. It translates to CASSLGTDQRNTIYF.

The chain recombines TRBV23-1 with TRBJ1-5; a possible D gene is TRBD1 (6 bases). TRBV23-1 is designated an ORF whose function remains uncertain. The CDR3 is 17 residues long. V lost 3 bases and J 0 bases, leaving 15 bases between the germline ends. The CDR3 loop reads CASSQRTAVHSNQPQHF. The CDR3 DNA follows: TGCGCCAGCAGTCAGCGGACAGCGGTTCATAGCAATCAGCCCCAGCATTTT.